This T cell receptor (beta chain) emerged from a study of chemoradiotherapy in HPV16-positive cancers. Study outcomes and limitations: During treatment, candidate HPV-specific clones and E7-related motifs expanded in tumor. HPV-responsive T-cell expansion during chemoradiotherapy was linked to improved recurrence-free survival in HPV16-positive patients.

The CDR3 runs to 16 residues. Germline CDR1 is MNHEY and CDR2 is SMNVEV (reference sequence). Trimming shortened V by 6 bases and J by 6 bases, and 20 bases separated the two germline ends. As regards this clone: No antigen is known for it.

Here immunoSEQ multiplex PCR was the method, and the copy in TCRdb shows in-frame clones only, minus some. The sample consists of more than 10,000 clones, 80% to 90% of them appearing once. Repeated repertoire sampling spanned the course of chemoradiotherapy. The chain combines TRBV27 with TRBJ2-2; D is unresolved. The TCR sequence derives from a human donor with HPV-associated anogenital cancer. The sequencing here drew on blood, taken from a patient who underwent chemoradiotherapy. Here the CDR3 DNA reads TGTGCCAGCAGCCTGCGCCGTCTCCTGGGGTCCGGGGAGCTGTTTTTT. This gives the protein CASSLRRLLGSGELFF.